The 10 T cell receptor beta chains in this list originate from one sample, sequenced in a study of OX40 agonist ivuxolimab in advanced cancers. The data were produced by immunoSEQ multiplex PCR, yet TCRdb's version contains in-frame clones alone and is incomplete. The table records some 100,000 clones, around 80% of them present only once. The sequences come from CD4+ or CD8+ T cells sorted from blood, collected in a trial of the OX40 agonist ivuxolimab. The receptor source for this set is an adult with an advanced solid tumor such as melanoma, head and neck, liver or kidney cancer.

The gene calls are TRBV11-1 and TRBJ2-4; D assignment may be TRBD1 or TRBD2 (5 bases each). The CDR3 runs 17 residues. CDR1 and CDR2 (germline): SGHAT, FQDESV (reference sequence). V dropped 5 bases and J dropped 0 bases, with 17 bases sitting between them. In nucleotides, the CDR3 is TGTGCCAGCAGCAGCCGACGTGGGGGTCTAGCCAAAAACATTCAGTACTTC. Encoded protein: CASSSRRGGLAKNIQYF.

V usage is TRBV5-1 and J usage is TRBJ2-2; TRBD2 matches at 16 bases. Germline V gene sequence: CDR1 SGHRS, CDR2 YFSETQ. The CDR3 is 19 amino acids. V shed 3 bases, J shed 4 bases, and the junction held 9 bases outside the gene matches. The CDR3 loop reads CASSSQGLAGGLGTGELFF. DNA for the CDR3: TGCGCCAGCAGCTCCCAGGGACTAGCGGGGGGGCTGGGCACCGGGGAGCTGTTTTTT.

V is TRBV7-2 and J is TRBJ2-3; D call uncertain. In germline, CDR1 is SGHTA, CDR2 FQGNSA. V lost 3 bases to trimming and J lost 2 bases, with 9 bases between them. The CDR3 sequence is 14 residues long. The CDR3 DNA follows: TGTGCCAGCAGCTTCAACCGGGCCACAGATACGCAGTATTTT. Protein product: CASSFNRATDTQYF.

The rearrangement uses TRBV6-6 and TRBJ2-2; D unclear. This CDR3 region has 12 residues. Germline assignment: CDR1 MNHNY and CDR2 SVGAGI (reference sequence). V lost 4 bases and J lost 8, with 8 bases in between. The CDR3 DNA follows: TGTGCCAGCAGTTCCCTCGGAGGGGAGCTGTTTTTT. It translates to CASSSLGGELFF.

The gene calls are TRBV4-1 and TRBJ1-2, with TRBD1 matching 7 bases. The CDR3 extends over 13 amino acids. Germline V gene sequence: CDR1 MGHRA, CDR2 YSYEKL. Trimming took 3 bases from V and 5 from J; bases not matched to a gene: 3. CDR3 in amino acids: CASSQGTVYGYTF. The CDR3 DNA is TGCGCCAGCAGCCAGGGGACAGTTTATGGCTACACCTTC.

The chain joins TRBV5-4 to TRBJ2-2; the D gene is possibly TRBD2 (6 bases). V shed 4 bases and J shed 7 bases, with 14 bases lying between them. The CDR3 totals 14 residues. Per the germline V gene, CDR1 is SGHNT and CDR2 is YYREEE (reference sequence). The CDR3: CASSQEEEGGELFF. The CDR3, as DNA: TGTGCCAGCAGCCAAGAGGAGGAGGGCGGGGAGCTGTTTTTT.

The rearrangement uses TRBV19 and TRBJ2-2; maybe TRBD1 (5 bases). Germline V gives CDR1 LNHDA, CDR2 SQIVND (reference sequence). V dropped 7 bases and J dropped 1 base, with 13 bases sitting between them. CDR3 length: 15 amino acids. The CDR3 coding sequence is TGTGCCAGTACCCCACAGGCCAAGAACACCGGGGAGCTGTTTTTT. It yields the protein CASTPQAKNTGELFF.

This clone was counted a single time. The CDR3: CASSRSGTAPEKLFF. The CDR3, as DNA: TGCGCCAGCAGCCGCTCCGGGACAGCCCCCGAAAAACTGTTTTTT. The genes are TRBV4-3 and TRBJ1-4; the match to TRBD1 covers 7 bases. The V gene's germline CDR1 is LGHNA and CDR2 YSLEER. The V segment lost 4 bases and the J segment 8 bases; nucleotides outside the gene matches: 10. This CDR3 contains 15 residues.

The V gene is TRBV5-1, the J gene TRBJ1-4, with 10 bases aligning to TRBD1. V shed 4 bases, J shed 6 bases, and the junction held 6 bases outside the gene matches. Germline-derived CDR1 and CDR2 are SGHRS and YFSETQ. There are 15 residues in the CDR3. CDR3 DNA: TGCGCCAGCAGCATAACCGGGACAGGGGATGAAAAACTGTTTTTT. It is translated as CASSITGTGDEKLFF.

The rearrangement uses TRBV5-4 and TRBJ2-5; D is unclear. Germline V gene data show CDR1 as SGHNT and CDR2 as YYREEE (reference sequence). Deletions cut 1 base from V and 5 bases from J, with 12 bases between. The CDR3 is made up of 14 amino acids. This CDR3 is CASSLYSSVETQYF. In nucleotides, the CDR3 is TGTGCCAGCAGCTTGTACTCGTCTGTCGAGACCCAGTACTTC.